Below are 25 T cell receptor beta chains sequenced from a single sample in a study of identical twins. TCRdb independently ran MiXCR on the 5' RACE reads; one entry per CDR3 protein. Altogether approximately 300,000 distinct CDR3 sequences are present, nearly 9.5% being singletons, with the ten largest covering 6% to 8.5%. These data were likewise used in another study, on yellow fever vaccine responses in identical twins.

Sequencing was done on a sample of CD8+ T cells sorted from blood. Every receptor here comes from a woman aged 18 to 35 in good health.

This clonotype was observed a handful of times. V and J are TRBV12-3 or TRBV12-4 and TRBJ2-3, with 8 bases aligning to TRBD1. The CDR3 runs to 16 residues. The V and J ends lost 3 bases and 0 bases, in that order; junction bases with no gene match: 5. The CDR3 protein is CASSFWTGSSTDTQYF. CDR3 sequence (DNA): TGTGCCAGCAGTTTCTGGACAGGGTCTAGCACAGATACGCAGTATTTT.

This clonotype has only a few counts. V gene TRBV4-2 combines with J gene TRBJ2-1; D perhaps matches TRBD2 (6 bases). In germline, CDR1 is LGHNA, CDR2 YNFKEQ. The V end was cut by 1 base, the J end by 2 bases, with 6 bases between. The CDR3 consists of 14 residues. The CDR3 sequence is CASSQGGAYNEQFF. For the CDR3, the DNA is TGTGCCAGCAGCCAAGGCGGGGCCTACAATGAGCAGTTCTTC.

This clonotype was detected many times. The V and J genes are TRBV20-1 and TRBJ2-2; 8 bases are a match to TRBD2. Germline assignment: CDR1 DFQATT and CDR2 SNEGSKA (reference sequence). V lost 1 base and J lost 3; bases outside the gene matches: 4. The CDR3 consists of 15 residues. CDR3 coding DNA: TGCAGTGCTAGAGTTGTACTAGCGGACACCGGGGAGCTGTTTTTT. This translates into CSARVVLADTGELFF.

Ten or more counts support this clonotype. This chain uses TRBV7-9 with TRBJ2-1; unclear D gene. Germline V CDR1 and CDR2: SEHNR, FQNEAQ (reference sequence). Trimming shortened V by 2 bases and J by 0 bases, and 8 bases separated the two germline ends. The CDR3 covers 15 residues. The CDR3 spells CASSLLESSYNEQFF. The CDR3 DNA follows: TGTGCCAGCAGCTTACTCGAAAGCTCCTACAATGAGCAGTTCTTC.

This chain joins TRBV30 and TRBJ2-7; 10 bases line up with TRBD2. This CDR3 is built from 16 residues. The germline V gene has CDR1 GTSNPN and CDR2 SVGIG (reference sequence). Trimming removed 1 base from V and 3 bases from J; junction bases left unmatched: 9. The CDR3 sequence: CAWSGLAGDRGYEQYF. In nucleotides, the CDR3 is TGTGCCTGGAGTGGGCTAGCGGGAGATCGCGGCTACGAGCAGTACTTC.

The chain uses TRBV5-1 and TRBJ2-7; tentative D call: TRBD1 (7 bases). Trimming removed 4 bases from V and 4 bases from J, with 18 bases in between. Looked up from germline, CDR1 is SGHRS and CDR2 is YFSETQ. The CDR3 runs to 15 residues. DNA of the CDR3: TGCGCCAGCAGCGCCGGAGGGACAGTCCTATACGAGCAGTACTTC. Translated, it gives CASSAGGTVLYEQYF.

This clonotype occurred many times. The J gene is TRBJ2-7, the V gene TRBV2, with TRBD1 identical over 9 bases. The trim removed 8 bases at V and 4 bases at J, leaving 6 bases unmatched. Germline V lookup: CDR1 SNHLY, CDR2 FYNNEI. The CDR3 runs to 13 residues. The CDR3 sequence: CASAGTGFYEQYF. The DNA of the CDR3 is TGTGCCAGCGCCGGGACAGGGTTTTACGAGCAGTACTTC.

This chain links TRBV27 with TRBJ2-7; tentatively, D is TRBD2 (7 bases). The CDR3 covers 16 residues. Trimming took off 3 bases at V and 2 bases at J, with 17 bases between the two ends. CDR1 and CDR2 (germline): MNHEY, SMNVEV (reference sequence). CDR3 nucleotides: TGTGCCAGCAGTTTGGGGGGGGGGCGCAGGACCTACGAGCAGTACTTC. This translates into CASSLGGGRRTYEQYF.

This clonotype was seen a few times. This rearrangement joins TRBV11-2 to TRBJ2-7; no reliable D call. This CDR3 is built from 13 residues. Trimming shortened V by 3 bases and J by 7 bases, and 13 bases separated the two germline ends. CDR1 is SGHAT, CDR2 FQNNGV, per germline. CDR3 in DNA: TGTGCCAGCAGCTTCTTAATTGGCTGGGAGCAGTACTTC. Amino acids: CASSFLIGWEQYF.

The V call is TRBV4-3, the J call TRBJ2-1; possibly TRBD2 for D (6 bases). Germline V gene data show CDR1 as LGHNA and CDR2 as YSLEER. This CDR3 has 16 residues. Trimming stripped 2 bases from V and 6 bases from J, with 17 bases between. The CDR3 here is CASSQSRLVGLNEQFF. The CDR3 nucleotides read TGCGCCAGCAGCCAAAGTAGACTAGTTGGGCTCAATGAGCAGTTCTTC.

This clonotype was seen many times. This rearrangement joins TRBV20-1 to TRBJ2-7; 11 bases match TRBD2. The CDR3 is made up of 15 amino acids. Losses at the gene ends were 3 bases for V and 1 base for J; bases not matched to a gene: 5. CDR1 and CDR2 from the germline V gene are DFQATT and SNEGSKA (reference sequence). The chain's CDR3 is CSARSTSGTSYEQYF. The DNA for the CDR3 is TGCAGTGCTAGGTCGACTAGCGGGACTTCCTACGAGCAGTACTTC.

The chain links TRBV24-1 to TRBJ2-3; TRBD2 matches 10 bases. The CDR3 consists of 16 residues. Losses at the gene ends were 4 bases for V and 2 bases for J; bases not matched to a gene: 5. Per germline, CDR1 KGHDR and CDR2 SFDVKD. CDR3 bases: TGTGCCACCAGTGACACGGGACTAGCGACCACAGATACGCAGTATTTT. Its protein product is CATSDTGLATTDTQYF.

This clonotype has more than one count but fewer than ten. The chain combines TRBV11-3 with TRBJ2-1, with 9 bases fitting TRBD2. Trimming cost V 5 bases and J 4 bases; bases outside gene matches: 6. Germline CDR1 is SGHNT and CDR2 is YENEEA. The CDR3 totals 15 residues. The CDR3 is CASSARLAAYNEQFF. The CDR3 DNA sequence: TGTGCCAGCAGCGCCCGACTAGCGGCGTACAATGAGCAGTTCTTC.

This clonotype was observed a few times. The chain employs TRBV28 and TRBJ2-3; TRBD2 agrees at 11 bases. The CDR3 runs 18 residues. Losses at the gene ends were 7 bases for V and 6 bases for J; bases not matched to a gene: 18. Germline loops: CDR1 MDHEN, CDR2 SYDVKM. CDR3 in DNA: TGTGCCAGCACCACCATTGGGCAAGCGACTAGCGGGGACGATACGCAGTATTTT. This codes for CASTTIGQATSGDDTQYF.

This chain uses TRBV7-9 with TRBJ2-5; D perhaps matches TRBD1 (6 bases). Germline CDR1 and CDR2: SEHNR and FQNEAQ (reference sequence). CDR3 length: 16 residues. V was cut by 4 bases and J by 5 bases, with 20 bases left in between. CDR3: CASSSLSNRVGETQYF. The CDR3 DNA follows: TGTGCCAGCAGCTCCCTCTCCAACAGGGTCGGTGAGACCCAGTACTTC.

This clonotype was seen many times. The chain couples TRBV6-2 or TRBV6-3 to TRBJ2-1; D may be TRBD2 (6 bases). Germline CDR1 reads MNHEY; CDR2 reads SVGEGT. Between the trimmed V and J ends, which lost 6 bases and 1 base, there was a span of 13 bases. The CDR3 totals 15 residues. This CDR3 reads CASSGDGRSYNEQFF. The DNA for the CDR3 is TGTGCCAGCAGCGGCGACGGGAGATCCTACAATGAGCAGTTCTTC.

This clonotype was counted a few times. CDR3 sequence reads: CASSQALDGYEQYF. The CDR3 DNA is TGCGCCAGCAGCCAAGCCCTTGACGGCTACGAGCAGTACTTC. V is TRBV4-1 and J is TRBJ2-7; D is unresolved. Germline V lookup: CDR1 MGHRA, CDR2 YSYEKL. The CDR3 is made up of 14 amino acids. V was clipped by 1 base and J by 3 bases, with 10 bases between them.

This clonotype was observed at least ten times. CDR3 protein: CAISGGDREKLFF. CDR3 bases: TGTGCCATCAGTGGTGGGGACAGGGAAAAACTGTTTTTT. The chain recombines TRBV10-3 with TRBJ1-4, with 8 bases identical to TRBD1. The CDR3 totals 13 residues. V shed 4 bases, J shed 8 bases, and the junction held 3 bases outside the gene matches. From germline, CDR1 is ENHRY and CDR2 SYGVKD.

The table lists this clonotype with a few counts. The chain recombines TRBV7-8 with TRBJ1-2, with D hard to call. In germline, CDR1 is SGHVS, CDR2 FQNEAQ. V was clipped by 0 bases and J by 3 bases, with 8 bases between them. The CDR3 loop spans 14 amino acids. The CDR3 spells CASSLAPGDYGYTF. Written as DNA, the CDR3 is TGTGCCAGCAGCTTAGCCCCAGGAGACTATGGCTACACCTTC.

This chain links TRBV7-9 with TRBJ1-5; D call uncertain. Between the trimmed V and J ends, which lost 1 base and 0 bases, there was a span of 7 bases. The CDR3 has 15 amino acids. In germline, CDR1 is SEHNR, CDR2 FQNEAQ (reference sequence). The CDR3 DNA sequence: TGTGCCAGCAGCTTAGGAGAGAATAGCAATCAGCCCCAGCATTTT. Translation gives CASSLGENSNQPQHF. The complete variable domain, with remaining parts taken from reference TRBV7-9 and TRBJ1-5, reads DTGVSQNPRHKITKRGQNVTFRCDPISEHNRLYWYRQTLGQGPEFLTYFQNEAQLEKSRLLSDRFSAERPKGSFSTLEIQRTEQGDSAMYLCASSLGENSNQPQHFGDGTRLSIL.

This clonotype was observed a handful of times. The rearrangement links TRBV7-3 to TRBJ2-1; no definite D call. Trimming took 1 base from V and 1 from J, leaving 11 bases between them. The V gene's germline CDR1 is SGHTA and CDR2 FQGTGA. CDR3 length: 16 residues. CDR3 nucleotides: TGTGCCAGCAGCTTAAATCGGGCGCCGTCCTACAATGAGCAGTTCTTC. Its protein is CASSLNRAPSYNEQFF.

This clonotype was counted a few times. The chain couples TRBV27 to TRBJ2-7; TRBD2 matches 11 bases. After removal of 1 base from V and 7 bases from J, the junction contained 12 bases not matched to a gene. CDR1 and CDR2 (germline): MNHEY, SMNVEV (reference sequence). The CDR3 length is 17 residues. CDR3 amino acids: CASSLFIAGGPGSEQYF. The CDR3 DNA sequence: TGTGCCAGCAGTTTATTTATAGCGGGAGGGCCGGGTAGTGAGCAGTACTTC.

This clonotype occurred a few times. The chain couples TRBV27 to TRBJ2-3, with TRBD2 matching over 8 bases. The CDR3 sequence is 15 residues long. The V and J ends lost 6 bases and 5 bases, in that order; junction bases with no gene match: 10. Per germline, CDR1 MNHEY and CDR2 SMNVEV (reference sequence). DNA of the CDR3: TGTGCCAGCAGCTTAGCGGGGAGGTTTGTAGATACGCAGTATTTT. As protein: CASSLAGRFVDTQYF.

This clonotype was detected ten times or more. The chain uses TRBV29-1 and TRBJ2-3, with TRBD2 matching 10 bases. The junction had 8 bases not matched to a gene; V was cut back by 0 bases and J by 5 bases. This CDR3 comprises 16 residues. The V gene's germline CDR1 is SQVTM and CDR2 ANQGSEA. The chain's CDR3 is CSVEDPLAGAKDTQYF. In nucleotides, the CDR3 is TGCAGCGTTGAAGATCCTCTAGCGGGAGCGAAAGATACGCAGTATTTT.

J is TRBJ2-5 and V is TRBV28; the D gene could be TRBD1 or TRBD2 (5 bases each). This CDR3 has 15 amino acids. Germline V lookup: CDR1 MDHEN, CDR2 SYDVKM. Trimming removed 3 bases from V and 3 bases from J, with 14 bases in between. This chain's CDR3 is CASSFGGHRKETQYF. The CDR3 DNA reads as TGTGCCAGCAGTTTTGGAGGACACCGAAAAGAGACCCAGTACTTC.